What follows are 12 T cell receptor beta chains derived from one specimen sequenced in a study of blood T cell repertoires in COVID-19. Method: immunoSEQ multiplex PCR; TCRdb's copy keeps in-frame clones and lacks some. The profile covers approximately 250,000 clones, with roughly 86% appearing a single time and 0.75% to 1% taken by the ten largest. Sequences were obtained from PBMCs or T cells enriched from blood (not recorded which). The source is a woman younger than 45 who had recovered from COVID-19.

This rearrangement joins TRBV11-2 to TRBJ2-1; 11 bases line up with TRBD1. Germline CDR1 reads SGHAT; CDR2 reads FQNNGV. The trim removed 5 bases at V and 6 bases at J, leaving 12 bases unmatched. The CDR3 runs 17 residues. The DNA of the CDR3 is TGTGCCAGCAGCCGCCGGGTGGGACAGGGGGACTTCAATGAGCAGTTCTTC. Translating gives CASSRRVGQGDFNEQFF.

This chain links TRBV9 with TRBJ2-5, with 8 bases lining up with TRBD1. With V trimmed by 0 bases and J by 3 bases, 19 bases remained unmatched. The CDR3 is 20 residues long. CDR1 and CDR2 from the germline V gene are SGDLS and YYNGEE. In DNA form, the CDR3 reads TGTGCCAGCAGCGTAGGAACAGGGGGGCAACATAATCCGACAAAAGAGACCCAGTACTTC. Protein sequence: CASSVGTGGQHNPTKETQYF.

This chain connects TRBV7-9 to TRBJ1-6; D remains ambiguous. V was clipped by 4 bases and J by 7 bases, with 14 bases between them. Per germline, CDR1 SEHNR and CDR2 FQNEAQ (reference sequence). The CDR3 extends over 15 amino acids. The CDR3 loop is CASSYSQNRNSPLHF. CDR3 bases: TGTGCCAGCAGCTATAGTCAGAACAGAAATTCACCCCTCCACTTT.

This rearrangement joins TRBV15 to TRBJ2-1; D is unresolved. The CDR3 is 16 amino acids. Germline V CDR1 and CDR2: LNHNV, YYDKDF (reference sequence). Trimming stripped 3 bases from V and 5 bases from J, with 17 bases between. CDR3 loop: CATSRTSTNYDNEQFF. The DNA of the CDR3 is TGTGCCACCAGCAGGACATCCACGAATTACGACAATGAGCAGTTCTTC.

The CDR3 reads CASSFAGGVDTQYF. DNA for the CDR3: TGTGCCAGCAGCTTCGCGGGAGGGGTAGATACGCAGTATTTT. V gene TRBV5-4 combines with J gene TRBJ2-3, with TRBD2 identical over 9 bases. Germline lookup yields CDR1 SGHNT and CDR2 YYREEE (reference sequence). The CDR3 runs to 14 residues. V shed 2 bases and J 5 bases; nucleotides not matched to a gene: 3.

A note on this clone: The identical CDR3 is also encoded by other nucleotide sequences in the sample. CDR3 residues: CASSLQGNQPQHF. In DNA, the CDR3 is TGTGCCAGCAGTCTACAGGGGAATCAGCCCCAGCATTTT. The V and J genes are TRBV27 and TRBJ1-5; 7 bases align to TRBD1. The germline gives CDR1 MNHEY, CDR2 SMNVEV (reference sequence). CDR3 size: 13 residues. V lost 5 bases and J lost 4; bases outside the gene matches: 2.

V gene TRBV5-1 combines with J gene TRBJ1-6; TRBD1 matches at 10 bases. There are 16 residues in the CDR3. V lost 4 bases, J lost 8 bases, and 9 bases stayed unmatched. Germline V lookup: CDR1 SGHRS, CDR2 YFSETQ. CDR3 nucleotide sequence: TGCGCCAGCAGCATCGACAGGGGGCTTAAGGATTCACCCCTCCACTTT. Translation gives CASSIDRGLKDSPLHF.

The rearrangement joins TRBV27 to TRBJ2-2, with D unclear. CDR1 is MNHEY, CDR2 SMNVEV, per germline (reference sequence). Trimming removed 2 bases at V and 2 bases at J, with 12 bases between. The CDR3 has 16 residues. The CDR3 reads CASSLLGSVNTGELFF. In nucleotides, the CDR3 is TGTGCCAGCAGTTTACTAGGTTCAGTTAACACCGGGGAGCTGTTTTTT.

V is TRBV28 and J is TRBJ1-3; D is unclear. CDR1 and CDR2 from the germline V gene are MDHEN and SYDVKM. Trimming took off 3 bases at V and 4 bases at J, with 13 bases between the two ends. The CDR3 has 15 residues. The CDR3 DNA is TGTGCCAGCAGTTTCCCTCCAAGAGGAGGAAACACCATATATTTT. Translating gives CASSFPPRGGNTIYF.

The chain combines TRBV2 with TRBJ1-2; D gene uncertain. The length of the CDR3 is 10 residues. Per the germline V gene, CDR1 is SNHLY and CDR2 is FYNNEI. V was cut by 7 bases and J by 8 bases, with 8 bases left in between. The CDR3, as DNA: TGTGCCAGCACCCTAAAAGGCTACACCTTC. Protein sequence: CASTLKGYTF.

The chain couples TRBV4-1 to TRBJ1-6; the match to TRBD1 covers 9 bases. This CDR3 is built from 17 residues. V shed 1 base, J shed 10 bases, and the junction held 11 bases outside the gene matches. Germline V gives CDR1 MGHRA, CDR2 YSYEKL. The CDR3 DNA reads TGCGCCAGCAGCCAAGCGAATTACAGGGGGCTCGGGTCACCCCTCCACTTT. This translates into CASSQANYRGLGSPLHF.

This clone came up a few times. The CDR3 loop is CASSPPGIYGYTF. For the CDR3, the DNA is TGTGCCAGCAGTCCCCCAGGAATTTATGGCTACACCTTC. The chain couples TRBV12-3 or TRBV12-4 to TRBJ1-2; no reliable D call. Deletions cut 5 bases from V and 5 bases from J, with 12 bases between. CDR3 length: 13 residues.